Shown below are 25 T cell receptor beta chains from a single sample sequenced in a study of blood T cell repertoires in COVID-19. Using immunoSEQ multiplex PCR, the repertoire was profiled, and TCRdb retains in-frame clones only, with some absent. This repertoire shows 290,000 or so clones, more than 75% found once; its top ten account for over 2%. Sequenced sample: PBMCs or T cells enriched from blood (not recorded which). Receptors originate from a woman between 18 and 29 years old who had recovered from COVID-19.

V gene TRBV14 combines with J gene TRBJ1-1; possibly TRBD1 for D (6 bases). The CDR3 has 15 amino acids. Germline lookup yields CDR1 SGHDN and CDR2 FVKESK. Trimming pared 4 bases from V and 0 bases from J, leaving 12 bases between. The CDR3 is CASSLTGSVNTEAFF. The CDR3 DNA reads as TGTGCCAGCAGCCTTACAGGGTCCGTGAACACTGAAGCTTTCTTT.

The chain joins TRBV5-1 to TRBJ2-1, with TRBD2 identical over 7 bases. CDR3 length: 16 amino acids. The germline CDR1 and CDR2 sequences are SGHRS and YFSETQ. Germline trimming cut 0 bases from V and 6 bases from J; bases unmatched to any gene: 9. As DNA, the CDR3 is TGCGCCAGCAGCTTGGTGGTCGGGCGGGAGAGCAATGAGCAGTTCTTC. The encoded protein is CASSLVVGRESNEQFF.

The chain couples TRBV7-2 to TRBJ1-2; 7 bases fit TRBD1. The CDR3 length is 14 residues. V was pared by 1 base and J by 4 bases, with 3 bases of the junction left unmatched. CDR1 is SGHTA and CDR2 is FQGNSA in the germline V gene. CDR3 sequence: CASSLDRDSYGYTF. The CDR3 DNA follows: TGTGCCAGCAGCTTAGACCGGGACAGCTATGGCTACACCTTC.

This clone appeared a few times. This rearrangement joins TRBV24-1 to TRBJ1-1; 8 nucleotides align to TRBD1. The CDR3 consists of 20 residues. After removal of 0 bases from V and 2 bases from J, the junction contained 16 bases not matched to a gene. Germline V gives CDR1 KGHDR, CDR2 SFDVKD. The CDR3: CATSDLQSVSGQEFNTEAFF. The CDR3, as DNA: TGTGCCACCAGTGATTTGCAATCGGTATCGGGACAGGAGTTTAACACTGAAGCTTTCTTT.

The rearrangement joins TRBV2 to TRBJ1-5, with TRBD1 matching 7 bases. The CDR3 has 14 residues. V lost 8 bases and J lost 5; bases outside the gene matches: 9. The germline V gene encodes CDR1 SNHLY and CDR2 FYNNEI. Here the CDR3 reads CASQQGTSHQPQHF. CDR3 coding DNA: TGTGCCAGCCAACAGGGGACAAGCCATCAGCCCCAGCATTTT.

V is TRBV2 and J is TRBJ2-7, with 11 positions matching TRBD2. This CDR3 is built from 18 residues. CDR1 is SNHLY, CDR2 FYNNEI, per germline. The V gene end was trimmed by 5 bases and the J gene end by 3 bases; junction bases not matched to a gene: 15. CDR3: CASSPTSGNKWFYYEQYF. Written as DNA, the CDR3 is TGTGCCAGCAGTCCGACTAGCGGGAATAAGTGGTTTTACTACGAGCAGTACTTC.

The genes are TRBV5-1 and TRBJ1-5; 7 bases are shared with TRBD1. The trim removed 3 bases at V and 2 bases at J, leaving 8 bases unmatched. Germline values: CDR1 SGHRS, CDR2 YFSETQ. CDR3 length: 16 residues. DNA for the CDR3: TGCGCCAGCAGCTCGCGTCCCGGACAGGGCAATCAGCCCCAGCATTTT. It is translated as CASSSRPGQGNQPQHF.

This clone was observed a single time. V is TRBV30 and J is TRBJ2-1, with D possibly TRBD2 on 6 matching bases. The V end lost 4 bases, the J end lost 2 bases, and 18 bases lay between the germline ends. Germline V lookup: CDR1 GTSNPN, CDR2 SVGIG (reference sequence). CDR3 length: 16 residues. The CDR3 is CAWTGGGKRTYNEQFF. The CDR3 bases are TGTGCCTGGACCGGTGGGGGGAAGAGGACCTACAATGAGCAGTTCTTC.

V and J are TRBV19 and TRBJ2-3; D remains unclear. Between the trimmed V and J ends, which lost 4 bases and 2 bases, there was a span of 16 bases. The CDR3 extends over 16 amino acids. CDR1 and CDR2 (germline): LNHDA, SQIVND (reference sequence). The CDR3 nucleotides read TGTGCCAGTAGTACGGTCTCTAGTGAAGCCACAGATACGCAGTATTTT. Its translation is CASSTVSSEATDTQYF.

This rearrangement joins TRBV29-1 to TRBJ2-7, with TRBD1 identical over 8 bases. This CDR3 has 12 amino acids. Germline V CDR1 and CDR2: SQVTM, ANQGSEA. V trimming: 7 bases; J trimming: 2 bases; junction bases outside the gene matches: 4. DNA for the CDR3: TGCAGCGCAATGGACAGGGCCTACGAGCAGTACTTC. It codes for CSAMDRAYEQYF.

The chain joins TRBV5-8 to TRBJ2-7; D gene unclear. Trimming took off 1 base at V and 2 bases at J, with 4 bases between the two ends. Per the germline V gene, CDR1 is SGHTS and CDR2 is YDEGEE. The CDR3 consists of 12 residues. This chain's CDR3 is CASSLLAYEQYF. CDR3 DNA sequence: TGTGCCAGCAGCTTGCTAGCCTACGAGCAGTACTTC. Variable domain in full (rest from reference TRBV5-8 and TRBJ2-7): EAGVTQSPTHLIKTRGQQATLRCSPISGHTSVYWYQQALGLGLQFLLWYDEGEERNRGNFPPRFSGRQFPNYSSELNVNALELEDSALYLCASSLLAYEQYFGPGTRLTVT.

The rearrangement joins TRBV27 to TRBJ2-3; D possibly corresponds to TRBD2 (6 bases). Germline V lookup: CDR1 MNHEY, CDR2 SMNVEV (reference sequence). The V end lost 3 bases, the J end lost 4 bases, and 20 bases lay between the germline ends. The CDR3 runs to 17 residues. The CDR3 DNA follows: TGTGCCAGCAGTTTGGCCCCAATAGCGGACTACGCAGATACGCAGTATTTT. The encoded protein is CASSLAPIADYADTQYF.

This sequence joins TRBV19 and TRBJ1-2, with 8 bases aligning to TRBD1. CDR1 and CDR2 (germline): LNHDA, SQIVND (reference sequence). The CDR3 runs to 12 residues. With V trimmed by 7 bases and J by 6 bases, 4 bases remained unmatched. Here the CDR3 DNA reads TGTGCCAGTATGGACAGGGAAGATGGCTACACCTTC. Protein sequence: CASMDREDGYTF.

This clone is a singleton in its sample. The chain links TRBV3-1 (or the pseudogene TRBV3-2) to TRBJ2-5; 10 nucleotides agree with TRBD1. From germline, CDR1 is LGHDT and CDR2 YNNKEL (reference sequence). V lost 5 bases to trimming and J lost 5 bases; unmatched junction nucleotides: 8. This CDR3 is built from 15 residues. CDR3: CASSFRDRGYETQYF. The CDR3 bases are TGTGCCAGCAGCTTTAGGGACAGGGGCTATGAGACCCAGTACTTC.

The V and J genes are TRBV7-2 and TRBJ2-7; 13 nucleotides agree with TRBD2. The V segment lost 5 bases and the J segment 3 bases; nucleotides outside the gene matches: 16. The CDR3 consists of 19 residues. Per the germline V gene, CDR1 is SGHTA and CDR2 is FQGNSA. CDR3 region: CASSPQAEVLAGGSYEQYF. The CDR3 nucleotides are TGTGCCAGCAGCCCTCAAGCTGAGGTACTAGCGGGGGGGAGCTACGAGCAGTACTTC.

The CDR3 region has the DNA TGTGCCAGCAGGTGGACTAGCATCGGCGACGAGCAGTACTTC. Its translation is CASRWTSIGDEQYF. V gene TRBV27 combines with J gene TRBJ2-7; 8 bases align to TRBD2. The CDR3 runs to 14 residues. Germline V gene data show CDR1 as MNHEY and CDR2 as SMNVEV (reference sequence). J gave up 5 bases and V 6 bases, and 9 bases lay outside the gene matches.

The chain joins TRBV7-9 to TRBJ2-7; 10 bases fit TRBD2. The germline CDR1 and CDR2 sequences are SEHNR and FQNEAQ (reference sequence). The CDR3 is made up of 15 amino acids. Unmatched junction bases numbered 3, after V lost 3 bases and J lost 1 base. CDR3 coding DNA: TGTGCCAGCAGCTTCGAGCGGGAGGGATCCTACGAGCAGTACTTC. Its translation is CASSFEREGSYEQYF.

The chain uses TRBV11-2 and TRBJ1-2; TRBD1 agrees at 9 bases. V dropped 4 bases and J dropped 1; count of bases not matched to a gene: 4. This CDR3 region has 15 residues. Germline V gene data show CDR1 as SGHAT and CDR2 as FQNNGV. CDR3 coding DNA: TGTGCCAGCAGCTCCCGGGACAGGGTTAACTATGGCTACACCTTC. Translation: CASSSRDRVNYGYTF.

This chain connects TRBV7-3 to TRBJ2-1; tentative D call: TRBD2 (5 bases). Trimming took off 3 bases at V and 1 base at J, with 7 bases between the two ends. The CDR3 length is 14 residues. The germline gives CDR1 SGHTA, CDR2 FQGTGA. CDR3 in amino acids: CASSFTSSYNEQFF. In DNA, the CDR3 is TGTGCCAGCAGCTTCACTAGTTCCTACAATGAGCAGTTCTTC.

The chain has TRBV11-2 and TRBJ2-7; 13 bases are a match to TRBD2. This CDR3 region has 16 residues. The junction had 2 bases not matched to a gene; V was cut back by 1 base and J by 2 bases. Germline V gives CDR1 SGHAT, CDR2 FQNNGV. The CDR3 DNA follows: TGTGCCAGCAGCTTAGCCGGGACTAGCGGGGCCTACGAGCAGTACTTC. Its protein product is CASSLAGTSGAYEQYF.

This clone was detected only once. DNA for the CDR3: TGTGCCAGCAGTGAAGCGGCGGGACAGGGGTTCTCTGGGGCCAACGTCCTGACTTTC. Its translation is CASSEAAGQGFSGANVLTF. V usage is TRBV6-1 and J usage is TRBJ2-6, with TRBD1 matching 10 bases. Trimming took 0 bases from V and 0 from J; bases not matched to a gene: 5. Germline V lookup: CDR1 MNHNS, CDR2 SASEGT. The CDR3 has 19 residues.

This clone has only a few counts. This chain joins TRBV2 and TRBJ2-5; 7 nucleotides agree with TRBD2. The CDR3 has 16 residues. Unmatched junction bases numbered 7, after V lost 1 base and J lost 2 bases. The germline CDR1 and CDR2 sequences are SNHLY and FYNNEI. The CDR3 reads CASSEGWLAVQETQYF. CDR3 in DNA: TGTGCCAGCAGTGAAGGCTGGCTAGCGGTTCAAGAGACCCAGTACTTC.

The chain combines TRBV5-6 with TRBJ2-1; TRBD2 matches 12 bases. The CDR3 extends over 16 amino acids. J gave up 5 bases and V 0 bases, and 3 bases lay outside the gene matches. Germline loops: CDR1 SGHDT, CDR2 YYEEEE. CDR3 amino acids: CASSLASGRAHNEQFF. For the CDR3, the DNA is TGTGCCAGCAGCTTGGCTAGCGGGAGGGCCCACAATGAGCAGTTCTTC.

This chain links TRBV7-9 with TRBJ1-2; maybe TRBD1 (5 bases). Germline V gene data show CDR1 as SEHNR and CDR2 as FQNEAQ (reference sequence). This CDR3 has 15 residues. With 7 bases removed from V and 7 bases from J, the gap between germline ends came to 22 bases. The CDR3 sequence: CASTLTGWGVGGYTF. CDR3 nucleotides: TGTGCCAGCACCCTGACGGGCTGGGGGGTCGGTGGCTACACCTTC.

J is TRBJ1-1 and V is TRBV7-2; D perhaps matches TRBD1 (6 bases). The V gene lost 2 bases and the J gene lost 1 base, with 11 bases spanning the gap. Germline lookup yields CDR1 SGHTA and CDR2 FQGNSA. The CDR3 covers 15 residues. The CDR3 loop reads CASSLRGGGNTEAFF. Written as DNA, the CDR3 is TGTGCCAGCAGCTTAAGGGGGGGAGGGAACACTGAAGCTTTCTTT.